This is a list of T cell receptor beta chains from one sample in a study of regulatory T cells in long-lasting Graves disease. TCRdb reprocessed the multiplex PCR reads with MiXCR, giving one entry per CDR3 protein. The table has about 530,000 distinct CDR3 sequences, approximately 16% seen once; the top ten hold about 25%. This same sample was also part of a study on T cells in Graves' hyperthyroidism and ophthalmopathy.

Sequencing used peripheral blood mononuclear cells (PBMCs), obtained at new diagnosis, from a patient treated with antithyroid drugs. All receptors derive from a woman in her forties or fifties with Graves disease. Each CDR3 is given without its conserved first and last residue. A D gene is named only where the DNA matches it firmly.

. | TRBV30 | AWSGPSGYT
. | TRBV5-1 | ASSLEVAGRETQY
. | TRBV6-6 | ASSYSGNQETQY
TRBD1 | TRBV7-8 | ASSLGQGTGAF
. | TRBV19 | AGRGREPSSNQPQH
TRBD1 | TRBV4-1 | ASSPTGGTSTDTQY
TRBD2 | TRBV4-1 | ASSQRFRGDRAYEQY
. | TRBV28 | ASSLGSGFIGNTIY
. | TRBV2 | ASSVGGGAYNEQF
. | TRBV28 | ASTTLGTGRNYEQY
. | TRBV20-1 | SARAGPDYEQY
TRBD1 | TRBV7-8 | ASSFGTGNNEQF
. | TRBV12-3/TRBV12-4 | ASSATPPPPVEQY
. | TRBV19 | ASSPPAFESYYGYT
TRBD1 | TRBV12-3/TRBV12-4 | ASRGDRYTDTQY
TRBD2 | TRBV25-1 | ASSFSLAGAGETQY
. | TRBV5-1 | ASSLGDSGNTIY